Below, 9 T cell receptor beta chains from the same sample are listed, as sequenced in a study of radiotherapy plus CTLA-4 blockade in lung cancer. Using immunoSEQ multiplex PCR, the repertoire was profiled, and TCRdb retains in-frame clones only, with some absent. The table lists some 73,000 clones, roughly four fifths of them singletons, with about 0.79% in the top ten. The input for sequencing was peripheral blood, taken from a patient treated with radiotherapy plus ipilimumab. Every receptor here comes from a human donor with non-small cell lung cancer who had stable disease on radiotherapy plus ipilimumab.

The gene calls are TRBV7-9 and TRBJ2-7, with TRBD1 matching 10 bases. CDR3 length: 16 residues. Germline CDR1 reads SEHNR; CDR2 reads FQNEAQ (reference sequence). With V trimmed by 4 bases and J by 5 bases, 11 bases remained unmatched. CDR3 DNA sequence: TGTGCCAGCAGCTACAAAGGGGCCGGGACAGGGGACGAGCAGTACTTC. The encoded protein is CASSYKGAGTGDEQYF.

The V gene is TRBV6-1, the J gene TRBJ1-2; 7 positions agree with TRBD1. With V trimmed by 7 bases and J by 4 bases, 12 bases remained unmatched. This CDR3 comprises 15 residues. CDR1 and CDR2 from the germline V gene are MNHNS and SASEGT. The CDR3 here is CASIEQGPTTYGYTF. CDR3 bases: TGTGCCAGCATAGAACAGGGGCCAACGACCTATGGCTACACCTTC.

The CDR3 sequence is CSVPVGDYYNTDTQYF. CDR3 DNA sequence: TGCAGCGTTCCGGTCGGGGACTATTATAACACAGATACGCAGTATTTT. The chain uses TRBV29-1 and TRBJ2-3; 7 positions agree with TRBD2. The CDR3 runs 16 residues. Germline lookup yields CDR1 SQVTM and CDR2 ANQGSEA. Losses at the gene ends were 5 bases for V and 2 bases for J; bases not matched to a gene: 13.

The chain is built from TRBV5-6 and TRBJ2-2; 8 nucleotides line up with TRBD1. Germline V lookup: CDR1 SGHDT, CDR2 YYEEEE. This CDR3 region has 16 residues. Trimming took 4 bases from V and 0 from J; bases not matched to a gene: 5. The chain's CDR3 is CASSIPGQANTGELFF. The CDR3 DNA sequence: TGTGCCAGCAGCATTCCGGGACAGGCGAACACCGGGGAGCTGTTTTTT.

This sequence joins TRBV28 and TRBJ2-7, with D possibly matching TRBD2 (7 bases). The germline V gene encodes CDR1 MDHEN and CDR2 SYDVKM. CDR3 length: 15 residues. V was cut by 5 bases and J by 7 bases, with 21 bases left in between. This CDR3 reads CASSPKRQARGEQYF. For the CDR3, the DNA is TGTGCCAGCAGTCCAAAAAGACAGGCGCGGGGGGAGCAGTACTTC.

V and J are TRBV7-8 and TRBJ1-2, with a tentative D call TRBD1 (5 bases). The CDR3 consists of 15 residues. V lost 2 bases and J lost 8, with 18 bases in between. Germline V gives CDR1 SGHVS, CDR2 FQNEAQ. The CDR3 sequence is CASSLMTAVLEGYTF. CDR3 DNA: TGTGCCAGCAGCTTAATGACAGCGGTCTTGGAAGGCTACACCTTC.

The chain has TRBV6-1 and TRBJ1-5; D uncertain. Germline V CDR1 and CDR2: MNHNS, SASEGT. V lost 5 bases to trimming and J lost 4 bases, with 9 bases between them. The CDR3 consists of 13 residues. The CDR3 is CASSFDRNQPQHF. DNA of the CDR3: TGTGCCAGCAGTTTTGACCGGAATCAGCCCCAGCATTTT.

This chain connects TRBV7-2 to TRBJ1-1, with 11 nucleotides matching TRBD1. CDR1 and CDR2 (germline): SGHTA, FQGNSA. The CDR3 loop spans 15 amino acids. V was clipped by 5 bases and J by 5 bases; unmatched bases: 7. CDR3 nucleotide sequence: TGTGCCAGCAGCACCCCCGGGACAGGGGGGACTGAAGCTTTCTTT. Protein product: CASSTPGTGGTEAFF. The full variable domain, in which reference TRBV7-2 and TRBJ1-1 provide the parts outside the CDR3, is GAGVSQSPSNKVTEKGKDVELRCDPISGHTALYWYRQSLGQGLEFLIYFQGNSAPDKSGLPSDRFSAERTGGSVSTLTIQRTQQEDSAVYLCASSTPGTGGTEAFFGQGTRLTVV.

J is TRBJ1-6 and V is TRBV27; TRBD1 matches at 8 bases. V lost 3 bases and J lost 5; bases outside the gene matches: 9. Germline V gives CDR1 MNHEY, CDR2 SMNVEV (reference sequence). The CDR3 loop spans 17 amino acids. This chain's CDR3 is CASSFSAGGPNNSPLHF. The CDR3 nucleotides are TGTGCCAGCAGTTTTTCGGCAGGGGGCCCCAATAATTCACCCCTCCACTTT.